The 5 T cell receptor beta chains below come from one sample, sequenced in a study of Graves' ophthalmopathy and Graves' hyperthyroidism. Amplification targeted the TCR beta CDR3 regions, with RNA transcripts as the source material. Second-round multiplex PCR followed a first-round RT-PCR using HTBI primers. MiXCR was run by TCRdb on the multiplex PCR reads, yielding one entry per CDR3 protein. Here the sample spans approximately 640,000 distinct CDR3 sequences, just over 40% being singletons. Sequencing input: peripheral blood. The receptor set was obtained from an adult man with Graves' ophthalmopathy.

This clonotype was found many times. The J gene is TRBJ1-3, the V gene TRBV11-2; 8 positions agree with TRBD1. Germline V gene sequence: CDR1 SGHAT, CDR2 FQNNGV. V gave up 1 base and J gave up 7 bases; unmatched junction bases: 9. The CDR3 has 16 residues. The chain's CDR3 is CASSLAPGGYVNTIYF. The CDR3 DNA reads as TGTGCCAGCAGCTTAGCCCCAGGGGGCTACGTTAACACCATATATTTT.

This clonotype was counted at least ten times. The CDR3 spells CASSIAGRSSYEQYF. The CDR3 bases are TGTGCCAGCAGTATAGCGGGACGAAGCTCCTACGAGCAGTACTTC. V and J are TRBV2 and TRBJ2-7, with 8 bases aligning to TRBD2. Germline V gives CDR1 SNHLY, CDR2 FYNNEI. CDR3 length: 15 amino acids. Trimming cost V 5 bases and J 0 bases; bases outside gene matches: 6.

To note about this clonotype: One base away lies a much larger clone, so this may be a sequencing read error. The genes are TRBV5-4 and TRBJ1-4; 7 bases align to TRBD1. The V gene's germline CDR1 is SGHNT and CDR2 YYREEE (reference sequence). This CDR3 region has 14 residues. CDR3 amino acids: CAGSTGVADEKLFF. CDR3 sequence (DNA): TGTGCCGGCAGCACAGGGGTGGCGGATGAAAAACTGTTTTTT.

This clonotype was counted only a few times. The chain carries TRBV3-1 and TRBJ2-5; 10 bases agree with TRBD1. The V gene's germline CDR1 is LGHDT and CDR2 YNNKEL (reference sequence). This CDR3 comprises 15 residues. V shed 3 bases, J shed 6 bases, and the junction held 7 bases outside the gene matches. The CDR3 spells CASSHRDRGKKTQYF. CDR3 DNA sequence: TGTGCCAGCAGCCACCGGGACAGGGGCAAAAAGACCCAGTACTTC.

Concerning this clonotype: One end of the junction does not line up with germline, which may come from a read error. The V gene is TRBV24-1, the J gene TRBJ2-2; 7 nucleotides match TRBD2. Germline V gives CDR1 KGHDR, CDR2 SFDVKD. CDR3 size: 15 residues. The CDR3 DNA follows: TGTGCCACCAGTGCGGCGGGAGCGAACACCAGGGAGCTGTTTTTT. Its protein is CATSAAGANTRELFF.